Reported below is one T cell receptor (beta chain). What it binds is not known. The data were taken from a study of beta chain features in type 1 diabetes. Looked up from germline, CDR1 is KGHSH and CDR2 is LQKENI. The CDR3 extends over 15 amino acids. Unmatched junction bases numbered 11, after V lost 2 bases and J lost 9 bases. The investigators reverse transcribed all of the isolated RNA, so they sequenced expressed TCRB transcripts. Measured with immunoSEQ multiplex PCR; TCRdb has only the in-frame clones, and not every one. The data contain a few hundred thousand clones, around 12% of them seen just once; the ten biggest clones take up less than 0.02%. Study findings and constraints: Here, the possible influence of HLA type (on TCRB rearrangement) remained unresolved. Healthy donors had naive, central memory and Treg TCRB repertoires that appeared less similar than those seen among patients.

Sample: naive CD4+ T cells from blood. The chain recombines TRBV18 with TRBJ2-7, with 9 bases that match TRBD1. The clonotype was recovered from a man between 18 and 29 years old in good health. The CDR3 bases are TGTGCCAGCTCACCAGCCGGGACAGGGTGGATGGTGCAGTACTTC. Amino acids: CASSPAGTGWMVQYF.